The 17 T cell receptor beta chains in this list originate from one sample, sequenced in a study of T-cell reconstitution after alpha-beta-depleted transplantation in children (dated by TCRdb to about 2016). The treatment or condition tag for this specimen amounts to: allogeneic hematopoietic cell transplantation with graft depleted of TCRalphabeta T cells and CD19 B cells. Libraries came from PCR. This sample was sequenced with an Illumina HiSeq 2500. To normalize quantification of the TCRbeta repertoire, the TCR libraries were built with molecular barcoding that relied on unique molecular identifiers. The raw public data were reprocessed by TCRdb itself: fastp quality trimming at Q25, MiXCR clonotype calling, in-frame beta chains only. CDR3 protein duplicates are merged, each entry listing the most common genes and DNA. The sample has about 460,000 distinct CDR3 sequences on record, roughly a tenth of them singletons. The top ten clonotypes cover around 2% of the sample.

The sample in question was PBMCs, obtained before TCRalphabeta/CD19-depleted stem cell transplant. All receptors come from a child aged 2-15 years with inherited bone marrow failure, due to receive a stem cell transplant.

Only a few counts were recorded for this clonotype. V is TRBV18 and J is TRBJ1-4; tentatively, D is TRBD1 (5 bases). The CDR3 has 16 amino acids. V lost 3 bases to trimming and J lost 0 bases, with 11 bases between them. Germline lookup yields CDR1 KGHSH and CDR2 LQKENI. The CDR3 spells CASSPLWGPTNEKLFF. CDR3 nucleotide sequence: TGTGCCAGCTCACCTTTGTGGGGCCCAACTAATGAAAAACTGTTTTTT. Complete variable domain (other parts from reference TRBV18 and TRBJ1-4): NAGVMQNPRHLVRRRGQEARLRCSPMKGHSHVYWYRQLPEEGLKFMVYLQKENIIDESGMPKERFSAEFPKEGPSILRIQQVVRGDSAAYFCASSPLWGPTNEKLFFGSGTQLSVL.

This rearrangement joins TRBV6-1 to TRBJ1-5, with TRBD1 as a possible D gene (6 bases). The V gene lost 5 bases and the J gene lost 7 bases, with 18 bases spanning the gap. Per the germline V gene, CDR1 is MNHNS and CDR2 is SASEGT. The CDR3 totals 15 residues. The CDR3 spells CASSPSQGLGQPQHF. CDR3 nucleotides: TGTGCCAGCAGTCCATCACAGGGACTTGGACAGCCCCAGCATTTT.

This clonotype was recorded at least ten times. The chain is built from TRBV5-1 and TRBJ2-5; TRBD1 matches 7 bases. The CDR3 consists of 14 residues. CDR1 and CDR2 (germline): SGHRS, YFSETQ. V shed 5 bases and J 3 bases; nucleotides not matched to a gene: 7. CDR3 nucleotide sequence: TGCGCCAGCAGAGGGACAGCTGCCGAAGAGACCCAGTACTTC. Protein: CASRGTAAEETQYF.

This clonotype has at least ten counts. This chain uses TRBV30 with TRBJ1-5, with TRBD1 identical over 7 bases. The CDR3 extends over 14 amino acids. Per the germline V gene, CDR1 is GTSNPN and CDR2 is SVGIG (reference sequence). Losses at the gene ends were 0 bases for V and 6 bases for J; bases not matched to a gene: 5. In nucleotides, the CDR3 is TGTGCCTGGAGTGTAACGACAGGGAGTCAGCCCCAGCATTTT. Protein product: CAWSVTTGSQPQHF.

The J gene is TRBJ2-5, the V gene TRBV2; 9 bases fit TRBD2. Germline-derived CDR1 and CDR2 are SNHLY and FYNNEI. V shed 7 bases, J shed 4 bases, and the junction held 10 bases outside the gene matches. The CDR3 length is 15 residues. The CDR3 DNA is TGTGCCAGCAAAAAGGCGGGAGGGTCAGGAGAGACCCAGTACTTC. The encoded protein is CASKKAGGSGETQYF.

The chain employs TRBV12-3 or TRBV12-4 and TRBJ1-2; a possible D gene is TRBD1 (6 bases). The CDR3 length is 13 residues. V gave up 1 base and J gave up 8 bases, with 11 bases separating them. CDR3 in amino acids: CASSLERGDGYTF. For the CDR3, the DNA is TGTGCCAGCAGTTTAGAAAGGGGGGACGGCTACACCTTC.

The sample holds a few counts of this clonotype. V and J are TRBV11-2 and TRBJ2-1; 7 bases are a match to TRBD2. V trimming: 1 base; J trimming: 2 bases; junction bases outside the gene matches: 11. The CDR3 is 18 residues long. Germline V CDR1 and CDR2: SGHAT, FQNNGV. In nucleotides, the CDR3 is TGTGCCAGCAGCTTAGGTGCCCACGGGCTAGCGGCCTACAATGAGCAGTTCTTC. Encoded protein: CASSLGAHGLAAYNEQFF.

In this sample, this clonotype turned up many times. The rearrangement joins TRBV7-2 to TRBJ1-5; D may be TRBD1 (6 bases). V dropped 0 bases and J dropped 6 bases, with 9 bases sitting between them. This CDR3 has 14 residues. Germline values: CDR1 SGHTA, CDR2 FQGNSA. The CDR3 spells CASSLAVRGQPQHF. The CDR3 DNA sequence: TGTGCCAGCAGCTTAGCTGTCAGGGGTCAGCCCCAGCATTTT.

This clonotype was recorded a few times. The chain employs TRBV7-9 and TRBJ2-1, with D perhaps TRBD2 (7 bases). CDR3 length: 15 amino acids. The ends were cut back, 2 bases at V and 7 bases at J, with 15 bases in the middle. Per the germline V gene, CDR1 is SEHNR and CDR2 is FQNEAQ (reference sequence). CDR3 in amino acids: CASSLRGAGVNEQFF. The CDR3, as DNA: TGTGCCAGCAGCTTAAGGGGGGCGGGAGTGAATGAGCAGTTCTTC.

This clonotype was counted between two and nine times. The gene calls are TRBV30 and TRBJ2-1, with 12 bases aligning to TRBD2. This CDR3 region has 15 residues. V lost 0 bases to trimming and J lost 7 bases; unmatched junction nucleotides: 4. CDR1 is GTSNPN, CDR2 SVGIG, per germline (reference sequence). The CDR3 coding sequence is TGTGCCTGGAGTGTAGGTCTAGCGGGAGGGAATGAGCAGTTCTTC. Amino acids: CAWSVGLAGGNEQFF. Together with reference TRBV30 and TRBJ2-1, the CDR3 gives the full variable domain: SQTIHQWPATLVQPVGSPLSLECTVEGTSNPNLYWYRQAAGRGLQLLFYSVGIGQISSEVPQNLSASRPQDRQFILSSKKLLLSDSGFYLCAWSVGLAGGNEQFFGPGTRLTVL.

The gene calls are TRBV4-2 and TRBJ2-3; either TRBD1 or TRBD2 may fit D (5 bases each). Trimming took off 6 bases at V and 1 base at J, with 17 bases between the two ends. The CDR3 totals 16 residues. The V gene's germline CDR1 is LGHNA and CDR2 YNFKEQ. For the CDR3, the DNA is TGTGCCAGCAGTCCTGACTTGAGGGACGGCACAGATACGCAGTATTTT. Encoded protein: CASSPDLRDGTDTQYF.

This clonotype was counted at least ten times. V and J are TRBV6-2 or TRBV6-3 and TRBJ2-1; the match to TRBD2 covers 7 bases. The CDR3 consists of 12 residues. CDR1 is MNHEY, CDR2 SVGEGT, per germline. The ends lost 0 bases at V and 12 bases at J; junction bases unmatched: 2. CDR3 region: CASSYSSSGQFF. DNA of the CDR3: TGTGCCAGCAGTTACTCATCTAGCGGGCAGTTCTTC.

The chain has TRBV28 and TRBJ2-1; 10 positions match TRBD2. Germline V gives CDR1 MDHEN, CDR2 SYDVKM. Trimming removed 10 bases from V and 2 bases from J; junction bases left unmatched: 8. The CDR3 length is 15 residues. The DNA of the CDR3 is TGTGCCACCAGCCCGAGCGGGAGGGCCTACAATGAGCAGTTCTTC. It is translated as CATSPSGRAYNEQFF. Variable domain in full (rest from reference TRBV28 and TRBJ2-1): DVKVTQSSRYLVKRTGEKVFLECVQDMDHENMFWYRQDPGLGLRLIYFSYDVKMKEKGDIPEGYSVSREKKERFSLILESASTNQTSMYLCATSPSGRAYNEQFFGPGTRLTVL.

Ten or more counts support this clonotype. The chain joins TRBV12-3 or TRBV12-4 to TRBJ2-7; no clear D gene. V shed 1 base and J shed 9 bases, with 13 bases lying between them. CDR3 length equals 13 residues. In nucleotides, the CDR3 is TGTGCCAGCAGTTTAGAGGCTCTCACGGGGCAGTACTTC. Translation: CASSLEALTGQYF.

This clonotype was detected a few times. The chain recombines TRBV19 with TRBJ1-5; D possibly corresponds to TRBD1 (5 bases). Germline values: CDR1 LNHDA, CDR2 SQIVND (reference sequence). V was shortened by 1 base and J by 10 bases, with 11 bases between the two germline ends. The CDR3 extends over 13 amino acids. The CDR3 is CASSIGDPFPQHF. Here the CDR3 DNA reads TGTGCCAGTAGTATAGGGGACCCGTTTCCCCAGCATTTT.

The chain uses TRBV6-5 and TRBJ1-2, with D tentatively TRBD1 (5 bases). Trimming removed 0 bases at V and 4 bases at J, with 12 bases between. CDR1 is MNHEY, CDR2 SVGAGI, per germline. This CDR3 has 15 residues. CDR3 nucleotide sequence: TGTGCCAGCAGTTACTCCGACCGACAGTTCTATGGCTACACCTTC. It encodes CASSYSDRQFYGYTF.

The sample holds many counts of this clonotype. This chain uses TRBV29-1 with TRBJ2-7, with D unresolved. V was pared by 6 bases and J by 4 bases, with 16 bases between. Germline V gives CDR1 SQVTM, CDR2 ANQGSEA. The CDR3 extends over 13 amino acids. CDR3 sequence (DNA): TGCAGCGTGCGGTACCCTCTAGGATACGAGCAGTACTTC. Translating gives CSVRYPLGYEQYF.